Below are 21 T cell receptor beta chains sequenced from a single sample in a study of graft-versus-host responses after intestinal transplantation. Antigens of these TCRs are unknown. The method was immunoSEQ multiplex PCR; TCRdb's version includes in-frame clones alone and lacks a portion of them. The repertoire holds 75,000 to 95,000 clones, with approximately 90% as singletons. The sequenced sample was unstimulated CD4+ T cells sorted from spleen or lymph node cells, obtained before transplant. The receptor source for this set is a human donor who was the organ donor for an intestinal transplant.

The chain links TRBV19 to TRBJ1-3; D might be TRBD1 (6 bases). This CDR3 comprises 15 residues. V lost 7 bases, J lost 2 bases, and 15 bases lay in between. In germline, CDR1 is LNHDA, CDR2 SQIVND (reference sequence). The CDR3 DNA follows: TGTGCCAGTACCTGGACAGCAGGTGCTGGAAACACCATATATTTT. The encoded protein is CASTWTAGAGNTIYF.

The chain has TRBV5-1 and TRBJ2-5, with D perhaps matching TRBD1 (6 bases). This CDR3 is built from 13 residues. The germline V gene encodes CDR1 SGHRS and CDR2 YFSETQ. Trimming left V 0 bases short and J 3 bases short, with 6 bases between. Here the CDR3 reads CASSLDREETQYF. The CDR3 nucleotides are TGCGCCAGCAGCTTGGACAGGGAAGAGACCCAGTACTTC.

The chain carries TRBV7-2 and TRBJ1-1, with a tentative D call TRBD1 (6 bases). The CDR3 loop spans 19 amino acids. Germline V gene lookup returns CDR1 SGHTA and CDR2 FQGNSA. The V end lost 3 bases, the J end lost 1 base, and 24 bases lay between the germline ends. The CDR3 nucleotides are TGTGCCAGCAGCTTCCCCATAAGGGAGGGGGTAAAAACGAACACTGAAGCTTTCTTT. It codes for CASSFPIREGVKTNTEAFF.

The CDR3 DNA follows: TGCGCCACCCGGGGGAATAGCGCTAACACCGGGGAGCTGTTTTTT. This translates into CATRGNSANTGELFF. The J gene is TRBJ2-2, the V gene TRBV5-1; TRBD2 is a possible D gene (6 bases). The CDR3 totals 15 residues. Germline CDR1 is SGHRS and CDR2 is YFSETQ. Trimming cost V 9 bases and J 2 bases, with 17 bases left between them.

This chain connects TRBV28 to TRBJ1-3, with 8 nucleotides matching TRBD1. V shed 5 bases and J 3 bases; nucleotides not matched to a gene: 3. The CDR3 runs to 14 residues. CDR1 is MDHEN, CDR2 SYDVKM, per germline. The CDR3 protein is CASSIQGGGNTIYF. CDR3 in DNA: TGTGCCAGCAGTATACAGGGGGGTGGAAACACCATATATTTT.

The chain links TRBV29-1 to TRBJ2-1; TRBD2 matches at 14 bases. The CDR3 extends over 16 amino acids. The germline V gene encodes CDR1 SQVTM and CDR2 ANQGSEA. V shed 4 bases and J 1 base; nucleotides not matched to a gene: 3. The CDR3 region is CSVAGLAGGSYNEQFF. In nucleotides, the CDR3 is TGCAGCGTTGCCGGACTAGCGGGAGGATCCTACAATGAGCAGTTCTTC.

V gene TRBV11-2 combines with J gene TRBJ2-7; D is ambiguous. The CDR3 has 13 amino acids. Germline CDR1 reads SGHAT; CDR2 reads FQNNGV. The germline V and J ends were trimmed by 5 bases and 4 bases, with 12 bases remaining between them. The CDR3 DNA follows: TGTGCCAGCAGCCCGCGTCGTTTTTACGAGCAGTACTTC. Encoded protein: CASSPRRFYEQYF.

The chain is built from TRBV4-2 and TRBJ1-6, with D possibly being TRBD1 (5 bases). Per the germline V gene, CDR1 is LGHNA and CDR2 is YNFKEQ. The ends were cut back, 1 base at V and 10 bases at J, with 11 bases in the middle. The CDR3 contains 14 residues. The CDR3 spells CASSQGGSFSPLHF. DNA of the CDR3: TGTGCCAGCAGCCAAGGGGGCAGTTTCTCACCCCTCCACTTT.

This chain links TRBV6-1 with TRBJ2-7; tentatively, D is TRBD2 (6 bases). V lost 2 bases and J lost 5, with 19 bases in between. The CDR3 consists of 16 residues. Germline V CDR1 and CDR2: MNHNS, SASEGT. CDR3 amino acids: CASSELSGHLPHEQYF. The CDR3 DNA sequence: TGTGCCAGCAGTGAATTAAGCGGGCACCTACCACACGAGCAGTACTTC.

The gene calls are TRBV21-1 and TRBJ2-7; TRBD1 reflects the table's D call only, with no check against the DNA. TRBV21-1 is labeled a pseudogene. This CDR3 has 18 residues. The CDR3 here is CASSWRRPGQGCFYEQYF. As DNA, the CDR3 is TGTGCCAGCAGCTGGCGGCGGCCCGGACAGGGCTGTTTTTACGAGCAGTACTTC.

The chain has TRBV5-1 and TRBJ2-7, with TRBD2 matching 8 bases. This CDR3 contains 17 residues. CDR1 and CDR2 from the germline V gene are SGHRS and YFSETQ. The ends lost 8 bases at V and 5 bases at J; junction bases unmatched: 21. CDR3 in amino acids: CASQRGVAGIEFDEQYF. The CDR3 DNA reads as TGCGCCAGTCAAAGGGGGGTAGCGGGAATCGAGTTCGACGAGCAGTACTTC.

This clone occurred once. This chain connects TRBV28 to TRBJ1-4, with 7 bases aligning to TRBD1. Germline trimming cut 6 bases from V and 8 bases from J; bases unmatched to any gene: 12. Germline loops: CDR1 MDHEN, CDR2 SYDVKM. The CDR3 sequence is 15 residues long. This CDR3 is CASSPTTGLKEKLFF. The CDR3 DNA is TGTGCCAGCAGCCCAACGACAGGGCTGAAAGAAAAACTGTTTTTT.

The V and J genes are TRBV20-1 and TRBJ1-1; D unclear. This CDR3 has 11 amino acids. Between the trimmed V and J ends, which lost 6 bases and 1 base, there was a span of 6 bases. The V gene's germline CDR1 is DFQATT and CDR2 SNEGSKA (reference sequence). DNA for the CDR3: TGCAGTGCACTCAAGAACACTGAAGCTTTCTTT. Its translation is CSALKNTEAFF.

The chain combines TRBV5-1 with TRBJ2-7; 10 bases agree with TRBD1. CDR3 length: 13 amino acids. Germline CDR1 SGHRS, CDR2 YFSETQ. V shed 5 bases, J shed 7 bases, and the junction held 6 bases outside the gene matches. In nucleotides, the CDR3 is TGCGCCAGCAGACCGGACAGGGGGGATGAGCAGTACTTC. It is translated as CASRPDRGDEQYF.

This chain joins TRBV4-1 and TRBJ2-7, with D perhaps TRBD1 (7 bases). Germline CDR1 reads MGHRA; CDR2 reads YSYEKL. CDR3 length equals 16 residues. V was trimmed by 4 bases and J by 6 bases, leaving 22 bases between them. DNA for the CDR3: TGCGCCAGCAGCCTTCCCCAAGGAGGGGGCAAGTTCGAGCAGTACTTC. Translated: CASSLPQGGGKFEQYF.

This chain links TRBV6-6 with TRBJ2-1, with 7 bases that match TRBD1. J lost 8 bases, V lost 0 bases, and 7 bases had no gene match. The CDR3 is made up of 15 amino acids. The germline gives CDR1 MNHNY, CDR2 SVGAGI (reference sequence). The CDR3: CASSYSAHRGDEQFF. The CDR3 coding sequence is TGTGCCAGCAGTTACTCTGCACACAGGGGAGATGAGCAGTTCTTC.

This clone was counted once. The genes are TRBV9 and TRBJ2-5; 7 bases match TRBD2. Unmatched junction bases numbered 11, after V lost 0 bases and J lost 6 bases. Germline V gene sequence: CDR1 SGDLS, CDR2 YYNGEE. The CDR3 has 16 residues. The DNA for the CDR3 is TGTGCCAGCAGCGTAGGTACAGCGGGACCCCGTAAGACCCAGTACTTC. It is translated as CASSVGTAGPRKTQYF.

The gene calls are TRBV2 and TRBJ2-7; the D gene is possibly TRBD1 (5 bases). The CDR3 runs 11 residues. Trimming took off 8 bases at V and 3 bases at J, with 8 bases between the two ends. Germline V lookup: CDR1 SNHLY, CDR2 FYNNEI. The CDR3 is CASGRDYEQYF. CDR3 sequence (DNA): TGTGCCAGCGGCAGGGACTACGAGCAGTACTTC.

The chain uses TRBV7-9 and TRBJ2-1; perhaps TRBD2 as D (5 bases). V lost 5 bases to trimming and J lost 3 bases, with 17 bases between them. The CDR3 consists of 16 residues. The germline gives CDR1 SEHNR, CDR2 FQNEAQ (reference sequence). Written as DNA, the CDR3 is TGTGCCAGCAGCATTATGACGGGGAGCCACTACAATGAGCAGTTCTTC. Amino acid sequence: CASSIMTGSHYNEQFF.

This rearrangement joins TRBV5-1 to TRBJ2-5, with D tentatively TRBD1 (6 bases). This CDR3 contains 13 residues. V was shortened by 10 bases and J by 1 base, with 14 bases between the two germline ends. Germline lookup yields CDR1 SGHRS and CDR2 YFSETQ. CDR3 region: CACYREIQETQYF. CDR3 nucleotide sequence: TGCGCCTGCTACAGGGAAATCCAAGAGACCCAGTACTTC. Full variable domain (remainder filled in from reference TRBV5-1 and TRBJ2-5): KAGVTQTPRYLIKTRGQQVTLSCSPISGHRSVSWYQQTPGQGLQFLFEYFSETQRNKGNFPGRFSGRQFSNSRSEMNVSTLELGDSALYLCACYREIQETQYFGPGTRLLVL.

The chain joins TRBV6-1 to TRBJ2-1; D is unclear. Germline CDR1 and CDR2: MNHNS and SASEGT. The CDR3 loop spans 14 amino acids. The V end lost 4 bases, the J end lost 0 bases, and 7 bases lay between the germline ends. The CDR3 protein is CASSAASSYNEQFF. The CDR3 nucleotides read TGTGCCAGCAGTGCAGCCAGCTCCTACAATGAGCAGTTCTTC.